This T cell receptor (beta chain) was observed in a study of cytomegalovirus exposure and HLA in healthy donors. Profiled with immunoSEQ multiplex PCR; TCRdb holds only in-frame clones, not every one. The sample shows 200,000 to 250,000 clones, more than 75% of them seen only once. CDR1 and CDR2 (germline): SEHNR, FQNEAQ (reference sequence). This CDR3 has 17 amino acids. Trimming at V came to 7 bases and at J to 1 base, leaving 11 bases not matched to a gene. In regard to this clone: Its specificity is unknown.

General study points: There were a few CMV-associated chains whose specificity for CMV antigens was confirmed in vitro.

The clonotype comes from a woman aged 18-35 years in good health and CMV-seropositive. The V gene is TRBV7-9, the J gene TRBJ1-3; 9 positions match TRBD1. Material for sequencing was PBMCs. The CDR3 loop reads CASIPGQGIRSGNTIYF. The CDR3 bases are TGTGCCAGCATCCCGGGACAGGGTATAAGATCTGGAAACACCATATATTTT.